Listed below are T cell receptor beta chains from one sample, sequenced in a study of T cell responses to AZD1222 COVID-19 vaccine. Profiled with immunoSEQ multiplex PCR; TCRdb holds only in-frame clones, not every one. The sample records 100,000 to 120,000 clones, around 90% being singletons. The material sequenced was peripheral blood, taken 28 days after the second AZD1222 dose. These receptors were taken from an adult who received the AZD1222 COVID-19 vaccine. The CDR3 runs from the conserved cysteine through the conserved F or W. The D gene is left open where the match is weak. Size tells how often a clone was seen (once, few, many) or the class of an expanded clone, and some rows leave it out.

clone_size: once; j_call: TRBJ2-3; d_call: TRBD1; v_call: TRBV5-1; cdr3_nt: TGCGCCAGCAGGGCCGGGACAGGGGTAACCGGAGATACGCAGTATTTT; cdr3_aa: CASRAGTGVTGDTQYF
clone_size: .; j_call: TRBJ2-5; d_call: TRBD1; v_call: TRBV6-5; cdr3_nt: TGTGCCAGCAGTTACGCGACAGGGGTCCAAGAGACCCAGTACTTC; cdr3_aa: CASSYATGVQETQYF
clone_size: .; j_call: TRBJ1-1; d_call: .; v_call: TRBV7-2; cdr3_nt: TGTGCCAGCAGCTTCAACCCACTGAACACTGAAGCTTTCTTT; cdr3_aa: CASSFNPLNTEAFF
clone_size: .; j_call: TRBJ1-4; d_call: TRBD1; v_call: TRBV7-9; cdr3_nt: TGTGCCAGCAGCTTACTCCGGACAGGGGCTAGTGCTAATGAAAAACTGTTTTTT; cdr3_aa: CASSLLRTGASANEKLFF
clone_size: .; j_call: TRBJ2-3; d_call: .; v_call: TRBV24-1; cdr3_nt: TGTGCCACCAGTGATTACAGGGGCTCCAGCTTGCGGGAGGGCACAGATACGCAGTATTTT; cdr3_aa: CATSDYRGSSLREGTDTQYF
clone_size: .; j_call: TRBJ2-3; d_call: .; v_call: TRBV28; cdr3_nt: TGTGCCACGGACATAGGAGCTCGCGATACGCAGTATTTT; cdr3_aa: CATDIGARDTQYF
clone_size: .; j_call: TRBJ2-7; d_call: TRBD2; v_call: TRBV10-3; cdr3_nt: TGTGCCATCAGTGAGTCTGCTAGCGGGGGCCCTTTGGCGTACTACGAGCAGTACTTC; cdr3_aa: CAISESASGGPLAYYEQYF
clone_size: once; j_call: TRBJ2-7; d_call: .; v_call: TRBV19; cdr3_nt: TGTGCCAGTAGTACCGGACAGTTGGACGAGCAGTACTTC; cdr3_aa: CASSTGQLDEQYF
clone_size: .; j_call: TRBJ2-2; d_call: TRBD1; v_call: TRBV5-1; cdr3_nt: TGCGCCAGCAAGGCGGGACAGGGTATAACCGGGGAGCTGTTTTTT; cdr3_aa: CASKAGQGITGELFF
clone_size: once; j_call: TRBJ1-2; d_call: .; v_call: TRBV12-3/TRBV12-4; cdr3_nt: TGTGCCAGCAGCCGGGACGACTATGGCTACACCTTC; cdr3_aa: CASSRDDYGYTF
clone_size: .; j_call: TRBJ2-3; d_call: .; v_call: TRBV24-1; cdr3_nt: TGTGCCCCCCCGGCTACGCAGTATTTT; cdr3_aa: CAPPATQYF
clone_size: .; j_call: TRBJ2-7; d_call: .; v_call: TRBV7-8; cdr3_nt: TGTGCCAGCAGCTTAAACAGCTACGAGCAGTACTTC; cdr3_aa: CASSLNSYEQYF
clone_size: .; j_call: TRBJ2-7; d_call: .; v_call: TRBV7-8; cdr3_nt: TGTGCCAGCAGCCCCGAGAAATTTTACGAGCAGTACTTC; cdr3_aa: CASSPEKFYEQYF
clone_size: .; j_call: TRBJ2-2; d_call: .; v_call: TRBV13; cdr3_nt: TGTGCCAGCAGCTTAGGATACAGAGTAAACACCGGGGAGCTGTTTTTT; cdr3_aa: CASSLGYRVNTGELFF
clone_size: .; j_call: TRBJ2-1; d_call: .; v_call: TRBV11-2; cdr3_nt: TGTGCCAGCAGCCCCCGACAGGCGCCATACAATGAGCAGTTCTTC; cdr3_aa: CASSPRQAPYNEQFF
clone_size: .; j_call: TRBJ2-3; d_call: .; v_call: TRBV4-2; cdr3_nt: TGTGCCAGCAGCCTCCTCCTAGGCACAGATACGCAGTATTTT; cdr3_aa: CASSLLLGTDTQYF
clone_size: few; j_call: TRBJ2-7; d_call: TRBD2; v_call: TRBV11-2; cdr3_nt: TGTGCCAGCACGACCCCTACTAGCGGGGGTTACGAGCAGTACTTC; cdr3_aa: CASTTPTSGGYEQYF
clone_size: .; j_call: TRBJ2-7; d_call: .; v_call: TRBV3-1/TRBV3-2; cdr3_nt: TGTGCCAGCAGCCAAGGGAATAAACACGAGCAGTACTTC; cdr3_aa: CASSQGNKHEQYF
clone_size: .; j_call: TRBJ1-2; d_call: .; v_call: TRBV11-2; cdr3_nt: TGTGCCAGCAGCGCACAGGGTCGCTATGGCTACACCTTC; cdr3_aa: CASSAQGRYGYTF
clone_size: .; j_call: TRBJ1-2; d_call: .; v_call: TRBV21-1; cdr3_nt: TGTGCCAGCAGCAAATTGGGGGGGAATGGCTACACCTTC; cdr3_aa: CASSKLGGNGYTF
clone_size: .; j_call: TRBJ2-3; d_call: .; v_call: TRBV6-5; cdr3_nt: TGTGCCAGCAGCCCCCCCTCGGCAGATACGCAGTATTTT; cdr3_aa: CASSPPSADTQYF
clone_size: .; j_call: TRBJ2-2; d_call: TRBD1; v_call: TRBV29-1; cdr3_nt: TGCAGCGTCCCTTTCGGGACAGGGGGCACCGGGGAGCTGTTTTTT; cdr3_aa: CSVPFGTGGTGELFF
clone_size: .; j_call: TRBJ1-6; d_call: .; v_call: TRBV5-1; cdr3_nt: TGCGCCAGCAGCTTGGACAGGGTGGGGGTTAATTCACCCCTCCACTTT; cdr3_aa: CASSLDRVGVNSPLHF
clone_size: .; j_call: TRBJ1-1; d_call: .; v_call: TRBV4-1; cdr3_nt: TGCGCCAGCAGCCAAGATCGAGGGGGGCTTGAAGCTTTCTTT; cdr3_aa: CASSQDRGGLEAFF
clone_size: once; j_call: TRBJ2-1; d_call: TRBD2; v_call: TRBV7-6; cdr3_nt: TGTGCCAGCAGCTTAGAACTAGCGGGGGCCTACAATGAGCAGTTCTTC; cdr3_aa: CASSLELAGAYNEQFF
clone_size: .; j_call: TRBJ2-5; d_call: .; v_call: TRBV7-8; cdr3_nt: TGTGCCAGCAGCTTAGGAAGACAGCAAGAGACCCAGTACTTC; cdr3_aa: CASSLGRQQETQYF
clone_size: .; j_call: TRBJ1-5; d_call: .; v_call: TRBV11-2; cdr3_nt: TGTGCCAGCAGCACACAGGGAGATCAGCCCCAGCATTTT; cdr3_aa: CASSTQGDQPQHF
clone_size: .; j_call: TRBJ2-7; d_call: .; v_call: TRBV6-1; cdr3_nt: TGTGCCAGCAGTGAAACCCGCTCGGACTACGAGCAGTACTTC; cdr3_aa: CASSETRSDYEQYF
clone_size: .; j_call: TRBJ1-1; d_call: .; v_call: TRBV7-8; cdr3_nt: TGTGCCAGCAGCTTAGCTTCGTCAGGGGCGCCCACTGAAGCTTTCTTT; cdr3_aa: CASSLASSGAPTEAFF
clone_size: few; j_call: TRBJ2-2; d_call: TRBD2; v_call: TRBV6-4; cdr3_nt: TGTGCCAGCAGTGAACTAGCGGGGGGCACCGGGGAGCTGTTTTTT; cdr3_aa: CASSELAGGTGELFF
clone_size: .; j_call: TRBJ2-7; d_call: TRBD2; v_call: TRBV19; cdr3_nt: TGTGCCAGTAGCCCGGGAGGGGGTGACGAGCAGTACTTC; cdr3_aa: CASSPGGGDEQYF
clone_size: .; j_call: TRBJ1-2; d_call: .; v_call: TRBV19; cdr3_nt: TGTGCCAGTAGGCGCGGGGACTTGGTGGGTGGCTACACCTTC; cdr3_aa: CASRRGDLVGGYTF
clone_size: .; j_call: TRBJ1-1; d_call: .; v_call: TRBV10-3; cdr3_nt: TGTGCCATCAGTGGGGACGGCGCGAACACTGAAGCTTTCTTT; cdr3_aa: CAISGDGANTEAFF
clone_size: .; j_call: TRBJ2-7; d_call: TRBD1; v_call: TRBV6-5; cdr3_nt: TGTGCCAGCAGACAAACCGGGACAGGGTCCTACGAGCAGTACTTC; cdr3_aa: CASRQTGTGSYEQYF
clone_size: .; j_call: TRBJ2-6; d_call: TRBD1; v_call: TRBV15; cdr3_nt: TGTGCCACCAGCAGAGGACGGACAGGTCTACGGGCCAACGTCCTGACTTTC; cdr3_aa: CATSRGRTGLRANVLTF
clone_size: .; j_call: TRBJ1-1; d_call: .; v_call: TRBV5-4; cdr3_nt: TGTGCCAGCAGCTTGGGCCTCGTAGCGGGGGGCACTGAAGCTTTCTTT; cdr3_aa: CASSLGLVAGGTEAFF
clone_size: .; j_call: TRBJ2-1; d_call: .; v_call: TRBV6-5; cdr3_nt: TGTGCCAGCACCCGCAGGGGCCTGGGGTACAATGAGCAGTTCTTC; cdr3_aa: CASTRRGLGYNEQFF
clone_size: once; j_call: TRBJ2-2; d_call: .; v_call: TRBV24-1; cdr3_nt: TGTGCCACCAGTGATCCCTCTCGGTCCGCCACCGGGGAGCTGTTTTTT; cdr3_aa: CATSDPSRSATGELFF
clone_size: few; j_call: TRBJ2-5; d_call: TRBD2; v_call: TRBV18; cdr3_nt: TGTGCCAGCTCACCCGAGACTAGCGGAGAGACCCAGTACTTC; cdr3_aa: CASSPETSGETQYF
clone_size: .; j_call: TRBJ2-5; d_call: .; v_call: TRBV29-1; cdr3_nt: TGCAGCGTGGCCTTACAAGAGACCCAGTACTTC; cdr3_aa: CSVALQETQYF
clone_size: .; j_call: TRBJ1-5; d_call: TRBD1; v_call: TRBV7-9; cdr3_nt: TGTGCCAGCAGCGACAGGGATCAGCCCCAGCATTTT; cdr3_aa: CASSDRDQPQHF
clone_size: .; j_call: TRBJ2-1; d_call: TRBD1; v_call: TRBV3-1/TRBV3-2; cdr3_nt: TGTGCCAGCCAGGGGACAGGGTCCATCAATGAGCAGTTCTTC; cdr3_aa: CASQGTGSINEQFF
clone_size: .; j_call: TRBJ1-5; d_call: .; v_call: TRBV19; cdr3_nt: TGTGCCAGTAGTAAAGATCGGCCCAGCAATCAGCCCCAGCATTTT; cdr3_aa: CASSKDRPSNQPQHF
clone_size: .; j_call: TRBJ1-2; d_call: TRBD1; v_call: TRBV28; cdr3_nt: TGTGCCAGCAGCTCCGGGACAGATATCTATGGCTACACCTTC; cdr3_aa: CASSSGTDIYGYTF
clone_size: once; j_call: TRBJ1-1; d_call: .; v_call: TRBV18; cdr3_nt: TGTGCCAGCTCCCTCGATTACACTGAAGCTTTCTTT; cdr3_aa: CASSLDYTEAFF
clone_size: .; j_call: TRBJ1-4; d_call: TRBD1; v_call: TRBV5-1; cdr3_nt: TGCGCCAGCAGCTTGGCGGGACAGTGGGGTGAAAAACTGTTTTTT; cdr3_aa: CASSLAGQWGEKLFF
clone_size: .; j_call: TRBJ1-5; d_call: .; v_call: TRBV7-2; cdr3_nt: TGTGCCAGCAGCTTTAAGGGATCGGGGCAGCCCCAGCATTTT; cdr3_aa: CASSFKGSGQPQHF
clone_size: .; j_call: TRBJ2-5; d_call: .; v_call: TRBV6-2/TRBV6-3; cdr3_nt: TGTGCCAGCAGCCCAACCCCGTTGGGGGAGACCCAGTACTTC; cdr3_aa: CASSPTPLGETQYF
clone_size: .; j_call: TRBJ2-7; d_call: TRBD1; v_call: TRBV5-6; cdr3_nt: TGTGCCAGCAGCTTGGTAGTATCGGGGACAGTATCCTACGAGCAGTACTTC; cdr3_aa: CASSLVVSGTVSYEQYF
clone_size: few; j_call: TRBJ1-6; d_call: .; v_call: TRBV5-6; cdr3_nt: TGTGCCAGCAGCTCGTTAGCAGGGATATACAATTCACCCCTCCACTTT; cdr3_aa: CASSSLAGIYNSPLHF
clone_size: once; j_call: TRBJ1-2; d_call: .; v_call: TRBV4-2; cdr3_nt: TGTGCCAGCAGCTTACAGCCCGACTATGGCTACACCTTC; cdr3_aa: CASSLQPDYGYTF
clone_size: .; j_call: TRBJ1-6; d_call: .; v_call: TRBV12-5; cdr3_nt: TGTGCTAGTGGCGCCACAGGGAGCTCCTATAATTCACCCCTCCACTTT; cdr3_aa: CASGATGSSYNSPLHF
clone_size: once; j_call: TRBJ1-1; d_call: .; v_call: TRBV7-9; cdr3_nt: TGTGCCAGCAGCTTGGTAGAGGGGGGACTTTTAGGCACTGAAGCTTTCTTT; cdr3_aa: CASSLVEGGLLGTEAFF
clone_size: once; j_call: TRBJ2-7; d_call: TRBD1; v_call: TRBV5-4; cdr3_nt: TGTGCCAGCAGCGACAGACAGGGGGCAGGGTACGAGCAGTACTTC; cdr3_aa: CASSDRQGAGYEQYF
clone_size: .; j_call: TRBJ2-3; d_call: .; v_call: TRBV10-3; cdr3_nt: TGTGCCATCAGTGAGCCGCCTCTGACCGATACGCAGTATTTT; cdr3_aa: CAISEPPLTDTQYF
clone_size: .; j_call: TRBJ1-1; d_call: .; v_call: TRBV19; cdr3_nt: TGTGCCAGTAGGGACACAGCATTCACTGAAGCTTTCTTT; cdr3_aa: CASRDTAFTEAFF
clone_size: .; j_call: TRBJ1-1; d_call: TRBD1; v_call: TRBV3-1/TRBV3-2; cdr3_nt: TGTGCCAGCAGCCAACCCACAGGGGGGAAAACTGAAGCTTTCTTT; cdr3_aa: CASSQPTGGKTEAFF
clone_size: .; j_call: TRBJ1-1; d_call: .; v_call: TRBV7-2; cdr3_nt: TGTGCCAGCAGCCTCATGCCCCCGAACACTGAAGCTTTCTTT; cdr3_aa: CASSLMPPNTEAFF
clone_size: .; j_call: TRBJ1-2; d_call: .; v_call: TRBV25-1; cdr3_nt: TGTGCCAGCAGTGAATTCTATGGCTACACCTTC; cdr3_aa: CASSEFYGYTF